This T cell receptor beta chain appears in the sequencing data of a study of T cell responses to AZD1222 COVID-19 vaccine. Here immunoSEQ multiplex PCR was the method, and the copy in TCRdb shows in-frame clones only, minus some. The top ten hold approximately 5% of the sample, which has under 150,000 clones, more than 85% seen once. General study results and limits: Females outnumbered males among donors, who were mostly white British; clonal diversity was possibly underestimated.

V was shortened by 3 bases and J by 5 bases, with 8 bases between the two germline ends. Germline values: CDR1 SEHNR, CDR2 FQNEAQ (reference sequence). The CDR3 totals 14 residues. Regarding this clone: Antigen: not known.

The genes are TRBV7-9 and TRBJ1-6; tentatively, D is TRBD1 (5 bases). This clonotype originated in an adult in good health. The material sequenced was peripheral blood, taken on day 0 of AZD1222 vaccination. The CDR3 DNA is TGTGCCAGCAGCTTCATAGGGGATAATTCACCCCTCCACTTT. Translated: CASSFIGDNSPLHF. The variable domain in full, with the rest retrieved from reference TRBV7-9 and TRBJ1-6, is DTGVSQNPRHKITKRGQNVTFRCDPISEHNRLYWYRQTLGQGPEFLTYFQNEAQLEKSRLLSDRFSAERPKGSFSTLEIQRTEQGDSAMYLCASSFIGDNSPLHFGNGTRLTVT.